A selection of T cell receptor beta chains follows, all from one sample in a study of cytomegalovirus exposure and HLA in healthy donors. The data were produced by immunoSEQ multiplex PCR, yet TCRdb's version contains in-frame clones alone and is incomplete. Of around 120,000 clones listed, 70% to 80% are singletons. The sequencing input was PBMCs. These receptors were collected from a woman aged 45-60 years in good health and CMV-seronegative. Both conserved end residues are part of each CDR3. A D gene is named only where the DNA matches it firmly. The size of a clone is reported for some rows only, either as once, few or many, or as a class for expanded clones.

D gene | CDR3 length | clone size | J gene | V gene | CDR3 DNA | CDR3 protein
TRBD2 | 17 | few | TRBJ2-1 | TRBV15 | TGTGCCACCAGCAGAAGGACTCTAGCGGGAGGGCCGGGTGAGCAGTTCTTC | CATSRRTLAGGPGEQFF
. | 16 | . | TRBJ2-1 | TRBV9 | TGTGCCAGCAGCGTTCAACCGGGACTTAGGAGGAATGAGCAGTTCTTC | CASSVQPGLRRNEQFF
. | 13 | . | TRBJ2-2 | TRBV28 | TGTGCCAGCAGTTTCAGGGGCACCGGGGAGCTGTTTTTT | CASSFRGTGELFF
. | 14 | . | TRBJ2-4 | TRBV5-1 | TGCGCCAGCAGCTTTGGCCAGGGGACAAACACTCAGTACTTC | CASSFGQGTNTQYF
. | 12 | . | TRBJ2-7 | TRBV19 | TGTGCCAGTAGTATCCCACCGGACGAGCAGTACTTC | CASSIPPDEQYF
. | 11 | . | TRBJ2-7 | TRBV28 | TGTGCCAGCAAGGGGTACTACGAGCAGTACTTC | CASKGYYEQYF
. | 13 | . | TRBJ1-2 | TRBV30 | TGTGCCTGGGTATACAGGGCTAACTATGGCTACACCTTC | CAWVYRANYGYTF
. | 11 | . | TRBJ2-7 | TRBV25-1 | TGTGCCAGCAGTGTCGCCTACGAGCAGTACTTC | CASSVAYEQYF
. | 12 | . | TRBJ1-5 | TRBV28 | TGTGCCAGCAGTTTAGGTCAGGGACCCCAGCATTTT | CASSLGQGPQHF
TRBD1 | 13 | . | TRBJ1-4 | TRBV6-6 | TGTGCCAGCAGCCGGACAGGGGTCGACGGACTGTTTTTT | CASSRTGVDGLFF
. | 16 | once | TRBJ1-2 | TRBV4-2 | TGTGCCAGCAGCCAAGGCCCCGGGGAGGGTAACTATGGCTACACCTTC | CASSQGPGEGNYGYTF
. | 15 | . | TRBJ2-3 | TRBV19 | TGTGCCAGTACCCTAGGGGGAGGGGGCACAGATACGCAGTATTTT | CASTLGGGGTDTQYF
TRBD1 | 16 | . | TRBJ2-3 | TRBV6-1 | TGTGCCAGCAGTGAAGCCCAGGGGGCCGGCACAGATACGCAGTATTTT | CASSEAQGAGTDTQYF
. | 14 | . | TRBJ2-7 | TRBV7-9 | TGTGCCAGCAGCTCGAAACAGGGAACCTACGAGCAGTACTTC | CASSSKQGTYEQYF
. | 16 | . | TRBJ1-2 | TRBV11-2 | TGTGCCAGCAGCCCCTCTCCACCTGCGGTAAACTATGGCTACACCTTC | CASSPSPPAVNYGYTF
. | 15 | . | TRBJ1-4 | TRBV28 | TGTGCCAGCAGCAGACGACAGAACCTTAACGAAAAACTGTTTTTT | CASSRRQNLNEKLFF
. | 10 | . | TRBJ1-1 | TRBV10-3 | TGCCGGAGGGGCAACACTGAAGCTTTCTTT | CRRGNTEAFF
. | 15 | . | TRBJ1-1 | TRBV19 | TGTGCCAGTAGGGGGGGGACTACAGGGAACACTGAAGCTTTCTTT | CASRGGTTGNTEAFF
. | 15 | . | TRBJ2-3 | TRBV5-4 | TGTGCCAGCAGCGTGAGGGGGTCCAGAACAGATACGCAGTATTTT | CASSVRGSRTDTQYF
TRBD1 | 15 | once | TRBJ1-2 | TRBV19 | TGTGCCAGTAGTATGAGACGACAGGGGGACTATGGCTACACCTTC | CASSMRRQGDYGYTF
. | 15 | . | TRBJ2-2 | TRBV7-9 | TGTGCCAGCAGATCCGACAATCTTAACACCGGGGAGCTGTTTTTT | CASRSDNLNTGELFF
. | 13 | . | TRBJ1-4 | TRBV27 | TGTGCCAGCAGTTTCGGGGTTGGCGAAAAACTGTTTTTT | CASSFGVGEKLFF
TRBD1 | 16 | . | TRBJ1-5 | TRBV10-2 | TGCGCCAGCAGTCCTGGGACAGGGGCCTTCAATCAGCCCCAGCATTTT | CASSPGTGAFNQPQHF
TRBD2 | 14 | . | TRBJ2-3 | TRBV9 | TGTGCCAGCAGCGTCGCGGGAGTGGCAGATACGCAGTATTTT | CASSVAGVADTQYF
. | 13 | . | TRBJ1-1 | TRBV28 | TGTGCCAGCAGTTCCTTAGGGGCATGCCAAGCTTTCTTT | CASSSLGACQAFF
TRBD1 | 14 | . | TRBJ1-4 | TRBV2 | TGTGCCAGCCGGTTGGGACAGGGGAATGAAAAACTGTTTTTT | CASRLGQGNEKLFF
TRBD1 | 15 | . | TRBJ2-3 | TRBV6-5 | TGTGCCAGCAGCGGACAGGGTGAATGGACAGATACGCAGTATTTT | CASSGQGEWTDTQYF
TRBD1 | 16 | . | TRBJ1-1 | TRBV7-9 | TGTGCCAGCAGCTTAGCGGGGACAGGGGTTTTAACTGAAGCTTTCTTT | CASSLAGTGVLTEAFF
. | 14 | . | TRBJ1-1 | TRBV18 | TGTGCCAGCTCACCACTCCCCTCAGGGACTGAAGCTTTCTTT | CASSPLPSGTEAFF
TRBD2 | 16 | . | TRBJ2-3 | TRBV5-6 | TGTGCCAGCAGCTTGGCGAGTCTAGCGGCCACAGATACGCAGTATTTT | CASSLASLAATDTQYF
TRBD1 | 15 | . | TRBJ1-5 | TRBV6-1 | TGTGCCAGCAGTGCGCAGGGGGCGCAGGGTCAGCCCCAGCATTTT | CASSAQGAQGQPQHF
TRBD1 | 12 | . | TRBJ1-2 | TRBV11-3 | TGTGCCAGCAGCGCAGGGGGTTACGGCTACACCTTC | CASSAGGYGYTF
TRBD1 | 16 | . | TRBJ2-1 | TRBV28 | TGTGCCAGCCGACTGTCGGGACAGGGCTCCTACAATGAGCAGTTCTTC | CASRLSGQGSYNEQFF
. | 14 | . | TRBJ2-2 | TRBV25-1 | TGTGCCAGCAGTTTAGCACAGAACACCGGGGAGCTGTTTTTT | CASSLAQNTGELFF